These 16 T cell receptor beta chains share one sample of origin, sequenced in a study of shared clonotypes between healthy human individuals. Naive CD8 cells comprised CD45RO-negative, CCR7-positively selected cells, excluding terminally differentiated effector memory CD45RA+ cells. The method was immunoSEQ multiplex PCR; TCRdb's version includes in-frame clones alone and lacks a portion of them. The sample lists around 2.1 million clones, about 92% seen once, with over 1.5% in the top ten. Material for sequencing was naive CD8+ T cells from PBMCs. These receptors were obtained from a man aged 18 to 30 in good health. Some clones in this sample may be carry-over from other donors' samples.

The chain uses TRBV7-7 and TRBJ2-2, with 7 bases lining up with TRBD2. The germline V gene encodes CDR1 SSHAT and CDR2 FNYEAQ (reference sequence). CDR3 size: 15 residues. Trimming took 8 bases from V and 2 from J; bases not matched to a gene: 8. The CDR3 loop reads CASRSGGLNTGELFF. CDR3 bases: TGTGCCAGCCGGTCCGGGGGGTTAAACACCGGGGAGCTGTTTTTT.

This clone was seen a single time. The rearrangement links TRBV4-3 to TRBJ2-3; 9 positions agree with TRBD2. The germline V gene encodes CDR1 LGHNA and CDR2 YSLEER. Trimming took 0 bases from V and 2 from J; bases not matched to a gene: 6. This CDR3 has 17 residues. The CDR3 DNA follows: TGCGCCAGCAGCCAAGATTCGATAGCGGGAGCCACAGATACGCAGTATTTT. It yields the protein CASSQDSIAGATDTQYF.

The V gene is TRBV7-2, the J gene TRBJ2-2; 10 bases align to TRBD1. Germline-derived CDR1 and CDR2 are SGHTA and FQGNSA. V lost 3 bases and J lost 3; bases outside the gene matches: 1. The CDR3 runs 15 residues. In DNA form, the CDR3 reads TGTGCCAGCAGCTTGACAGGGGGCGACACCGGGGAGCTGTTTTTT. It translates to CASSLTGGDTGELFF.

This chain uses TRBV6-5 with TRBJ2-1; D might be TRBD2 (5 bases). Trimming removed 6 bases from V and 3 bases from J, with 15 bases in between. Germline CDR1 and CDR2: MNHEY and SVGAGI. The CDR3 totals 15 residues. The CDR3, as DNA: TGTGCCAGCAGCACCAGCGTAGGGAGCTACAATGAGCAGTTCTTC. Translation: CASSTSVGSYNEQFF.

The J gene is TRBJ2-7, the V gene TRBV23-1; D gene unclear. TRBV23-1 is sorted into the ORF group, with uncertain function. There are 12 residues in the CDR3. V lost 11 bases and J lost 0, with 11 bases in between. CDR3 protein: CARRGISYEQYF. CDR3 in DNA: TGCGCCCGCCGAGGCATCTCCTACGAGCAGTACTTC.

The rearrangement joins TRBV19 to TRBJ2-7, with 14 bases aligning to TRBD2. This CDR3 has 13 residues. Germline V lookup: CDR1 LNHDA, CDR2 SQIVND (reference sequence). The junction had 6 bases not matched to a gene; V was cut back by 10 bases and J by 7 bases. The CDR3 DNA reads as TGTGCCACATCGGGACTAGCGGGAGTTGAGCAGTACTTC. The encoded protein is CATSGLAGVEQYF.

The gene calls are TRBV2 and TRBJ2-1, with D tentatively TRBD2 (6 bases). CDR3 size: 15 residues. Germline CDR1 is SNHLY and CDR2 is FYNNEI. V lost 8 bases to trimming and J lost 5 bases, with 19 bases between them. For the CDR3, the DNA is TGTGCCAGCGTAAGGGACTTCGGCCTAAACAATGAGCAGTTCTTC. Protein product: CASVRDFGLNNEQFF.

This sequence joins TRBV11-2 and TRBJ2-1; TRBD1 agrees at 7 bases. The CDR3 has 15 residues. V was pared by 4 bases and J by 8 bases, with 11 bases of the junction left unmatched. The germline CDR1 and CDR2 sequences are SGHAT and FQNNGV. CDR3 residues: CASSSRTGFTDEQFF. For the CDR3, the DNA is TGTGCCAGCAGCTCCCGGACAGGTTTCACCGATGAGCAGTTCTTC.

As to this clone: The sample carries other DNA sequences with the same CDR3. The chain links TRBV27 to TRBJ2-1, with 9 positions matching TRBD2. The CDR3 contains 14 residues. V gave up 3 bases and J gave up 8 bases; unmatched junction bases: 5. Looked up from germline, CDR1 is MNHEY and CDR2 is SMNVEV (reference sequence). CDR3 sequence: CASSFAGGPYEQFF. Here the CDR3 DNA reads TGTGCCAGCAGTTTCGCGGGAGGGCCCTATGAGCAGTTCTTC.

The CDR3 DNA reads TGCAGCGTTATTGACCCGGAGAGAGGAAGCCTCCACTTT. It is translated as CSVIDPERGSLHF. The J gene is TRBJ1-6, the V gene TRBV29-1; no reliable D call. The CDR3 has 13 residues. CDR1 and CDR2 (germline): SQVTM, ANQGSEA. Trimming cost V 5 bases and J 15 bases, with 20 bases left between them.

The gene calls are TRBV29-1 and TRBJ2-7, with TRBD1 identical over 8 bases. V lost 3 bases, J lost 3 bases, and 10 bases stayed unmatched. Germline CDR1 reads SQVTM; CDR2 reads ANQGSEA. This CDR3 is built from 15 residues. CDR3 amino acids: CSVESPTGVGYEQYF. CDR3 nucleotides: TGCAGCGTTGAGTCCCCGACAGGGGTCGGCTACGAGCAGTACTTC.

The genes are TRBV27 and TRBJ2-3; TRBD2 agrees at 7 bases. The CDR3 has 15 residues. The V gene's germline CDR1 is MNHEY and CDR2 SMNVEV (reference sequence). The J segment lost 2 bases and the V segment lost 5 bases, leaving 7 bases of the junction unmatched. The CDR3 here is CASSRLAELTDTQYF. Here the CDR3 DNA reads TGTGCCAGCAGTCGGCTAGCGGAACTCACAGATACGCAGTATTTT.

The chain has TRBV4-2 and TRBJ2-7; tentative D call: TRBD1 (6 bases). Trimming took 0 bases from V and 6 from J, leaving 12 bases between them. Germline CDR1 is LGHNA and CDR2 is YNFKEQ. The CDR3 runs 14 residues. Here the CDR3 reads CASSQDHRAGEQYF. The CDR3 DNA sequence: TGTGCCAGCAGCCAAGATCACAGGGCTGGCGAGCAGTACTTC.

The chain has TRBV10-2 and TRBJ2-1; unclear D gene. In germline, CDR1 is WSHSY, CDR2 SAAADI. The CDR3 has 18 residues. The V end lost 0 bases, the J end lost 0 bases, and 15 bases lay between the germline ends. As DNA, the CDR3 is TGCGCCAGCAGTGAGTCGCTCAAGGGCCGAAGCTCCTACAATGAGCAGTTCTTC. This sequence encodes CASSESLKGRSSYNEQFF.

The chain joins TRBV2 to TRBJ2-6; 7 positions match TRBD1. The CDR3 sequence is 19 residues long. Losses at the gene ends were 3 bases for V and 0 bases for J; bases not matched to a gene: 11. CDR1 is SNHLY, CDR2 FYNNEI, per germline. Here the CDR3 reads CASSDYIGGSNSGANVLTF. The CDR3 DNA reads TGTGCCAGCAGTGACTACATAGGGGGCTCCAACTCTGGGGCCAACGTCCTGACTTTC.

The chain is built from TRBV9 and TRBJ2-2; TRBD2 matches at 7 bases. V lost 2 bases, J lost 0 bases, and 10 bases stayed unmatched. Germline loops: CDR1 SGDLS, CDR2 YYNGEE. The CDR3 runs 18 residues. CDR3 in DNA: TGTGCCAGCAGCGTCCGGGACTACGTAAACGCGAACACCGGGGAGCTGTTTTTT. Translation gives CASSVRDYVNANTGELFF. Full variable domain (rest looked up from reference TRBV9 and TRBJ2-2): DSGVTQTPKHLITATGQRVTLRCSPRSGDLSVYWYQQSLDQGLQFLIQYYNGEERAKGNILERFSAQQFPDLHSELNLSSLELGDSALYFCASSVRDYVNANTGELFFGEGSRLTVL.